This T cell receptor (beta chain) comes out of a study of blood T cell repertoires in COVID-19 (dated by TCRdb to about 2020). Background for the entire study: Collaborator samples came from the United States, Italy and Spain and covered acute and convalescent phases of COVID-19. The prospective study material was composed of cDNA or gDNA derived from T cells, B-cell-depleted T cells, or PBMCs. The dataset comprised deeply sampled blood TCRbeta repertoires from subjects exposed to, actively infected with, or recovered from COVID-19. The repertoires were released in a freely available public database intended as a resource for research on the immune response to SARS-CoV-2. Samples were obtained from the ongoing ImmuneRACE study (first 160 participants) and from approximately 1,200 subjects provided by 6 global collaborators. The sample metadata nearly always contained a de-identified subject ID, COVID-19 status, age in years and sex. Where HLA class I and class II types were available, the types were taken from metadata supplied by the sample provider, not from assay-based typing. Overall study results and their limits: Clinical and demographic metadata were provided uncurated, with the amount varying by source and participant.

TCRbeta CDR3 regions were amplified from genomic DNA by means of the immunoSEQ Assay, a bias-controlled multiplex PCR. The original methods were these. The number of nucleated cells in each sample was estimated from the amplification of reference gene primers within the assay. To quantify the absolute abundance of each unique TCRbeta CDR3 rearrangement, sequence reads were collapsed and filtered. For each sample, productive Simpson clonality was calculated by taking the square root of Simpson's diversity index across productive rearrangements. What TCRdb holds here is the immuneACCESS table cut down to in-frame rearrangements. Part of the clones is not present; checked against another copy, under half of the missing clones reflect an unresolved V gene, and the others are unexplained. That table furnishes V, J and clone size, whereas the DNA furnished D and trimming. The sample table shows 150,000 to 200,000 clones, and approximately 84% are seen once. The ten largest clones capture around 6.8% of the sample.

Relative to germline, V is 6 bases shorter and J is 1 base shorter, with 9 bases between their ends. Via the germline V gene, CDR1 is MNHEY and CDR2 SVGAGI. Including the terminal cysteine and phenylalanine, the CDR3 comprises 14 residues. CDR3 DNA is the only sequence kept; it has 42 bases, read in frame from the first base. Whole blood was collected in K2EDTA tubes by collaborating institutions according to the institutions' own protocols. For TCRbeta analysis, collaborator samples were shipped as frozen whole blood, as isolated PBMCs, or as DNA extracted from either sample type. About this clone itself: Its antigen remains undetermined. There are no base qualities to consult, and no much larger clone falls within one base.

Sample: peripheral blood. The clonotype was recovered from a human donor in a cohort sampled during active COVID-19. The sequence links TRBV6-5 to TRBJ2-2; TRBD1 is possibly the D segment (5 matching bases). CDR3 region: CASRATGNTGELFF. DNA sequence: TGTGCCAGCAGGGCCACAGGGAACACCGGGGAGCTGTTTTTT.